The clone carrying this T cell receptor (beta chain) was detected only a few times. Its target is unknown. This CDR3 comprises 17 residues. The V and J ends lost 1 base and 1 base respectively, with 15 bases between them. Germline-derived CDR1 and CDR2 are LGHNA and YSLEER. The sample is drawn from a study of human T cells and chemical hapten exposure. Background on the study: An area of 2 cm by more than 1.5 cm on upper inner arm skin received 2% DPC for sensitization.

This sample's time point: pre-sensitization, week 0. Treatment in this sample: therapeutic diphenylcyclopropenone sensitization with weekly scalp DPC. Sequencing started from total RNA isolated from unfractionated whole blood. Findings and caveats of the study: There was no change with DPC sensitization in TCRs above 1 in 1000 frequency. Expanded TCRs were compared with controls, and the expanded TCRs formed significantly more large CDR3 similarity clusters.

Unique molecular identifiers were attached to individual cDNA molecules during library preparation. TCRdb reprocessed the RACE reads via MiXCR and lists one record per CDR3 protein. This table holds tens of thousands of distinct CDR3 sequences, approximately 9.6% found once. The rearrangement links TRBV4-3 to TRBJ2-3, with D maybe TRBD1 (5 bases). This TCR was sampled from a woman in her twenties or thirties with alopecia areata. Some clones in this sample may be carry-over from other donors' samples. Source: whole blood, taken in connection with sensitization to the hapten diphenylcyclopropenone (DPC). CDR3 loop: CASSQVGDSFRTDTQYF. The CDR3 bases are TGCGCCAGCAGCCAAGTAGGAGACAGTTTTCGCACAGATACGCAGTATTTT.